The present entry profiles one T cell receptor beta chain with its context. Sequencing ends 3 residues short of the CDR3 end; the germline J gene provides the rest. This specimen comes from a study of T cells in women clearing cervical HPV infection. The germline CDR1 and CDR2 sequences are SEHNR and FQNEAQ (reference sequence). There are 15 residues in the CDR3. Profiling relied on immunoSEQ multiplex PCR, and the TCRdb table lists in-frame clones only, not all of them. The table lists roughly 24,000 clones. The source is a woman aged 18 to 75 with a cervical HPV16 infection that either progressed to CIN3+ or cleared (not recorded which). The V call is TRBV7-9, the J call TRBJ1-2, with 8 bases aligning to TRBD1. Sequencing was performed on blood buffy coat. The covered CDR3 bases are TGTGCCAGCAGCTTATTGGCAGGGGGCTCCTACGAC. Protein: CASSLLAGGSYD. The whole CDR3 sequence reads CASSLLAGGSYDYTF. Combining the CDR3 with reference TRBV7-9 and TRBJ1-2 gives the whole variable domain DTGVSQNPRHKITKRGQNVTFRCDPISEHNRLYWYRQTLGQGPEFLTYFQNEAQLEKSRLLSDRFSAERPKGSFSTLEIQRTEQGDSAMYLCASSLLAGGSYDYTFGSGTRLTVV.